This T cell receptor (beta chain) emerged from a study of blood T cell repertoires in COVID-19. Study-level information: Nucleic acid was either cDNA or gDNA, and it came from T cells, B-cell-depleted T cells, or PBMCs.

Study processing details: The authors estimated nucleated cell counts from reference gene primer amplification. Measured with immunoSEQ multiplex PCR; TCRdb has only the in-frame clones, and not every one. The V and J calls and clone size were taken over from that table, and D and trimming were inferred from the DNA. This sample has over 130,000 clones; about four fifths occur once, and the top ten carry around 1.6%. Enrollees, about 18 to 95 years old, lived in approximately 25 US areas. Participants' reported clinical history set cohort assignment. The V end was cut by 0 bases, the J end by 4 bases, with 5 bases between. The length of the CDR3 is 13 residues.

The sequence was obtained from a woman under 30 who had been exposed to COVID-19. The specimen was PBMCs or T cells enriched from blood (not recorded which). This chain joins TRBV12-3 or TRBV12-4 and TRBJ2-3; D gene unclear. This chain's CDR3 is CASSLALADTQYF. The CDR3 bases are TGTGCCAGCAGTTTAGCGCTAGCAGATACGCAGTATTTT.